This entry lists 13 T cell receptor beta chains sequenced from one sample in a study of monozygotic twins with inflammatory bowel disease. Reprocessing the 5' RACE reads, TCRdb reports a single entry for every CDR3 protein and omits DNA. This table holds about 210,000 distinct CDR3 sequences. Sequenced sample: blood. The receptors originated from a human donor with ulcerative colitis or Crohn's disease, or a healthy co-twin of an affected twin (not recorded which).

V and J are TRBV15 and TRBJ1-6. The CDR3 sequence is 13 residues long. The germline V gene encodes CDR1 LNHNV and CDR2 YYDKDF (reference sequence). The CDR3 sequence is CATSRGNNSPLHF.

This sequence joins TRBV12-3 or TRBV12-4 and TRBJ2-1. The CDR3 is 15 amino acids. The CDR3: CASSFEGSSYNEQFF.

The chain combines TRBV20-1 with TRBJ1-5; TCRdb lists TRBD1, though no DNA is available to test this call. The CDR3 length is 13 residues. CDR1 is DFQATT and CDR2 is SNEGSKA in the germline V gene (reference sequence). This CDR3 is CSASTGVGQPQHF.

This chain's CDR3 is CASRSTGTGAYGYTF. The genes are TRBV6-1 and TRBJ1-2; as DNA is missing, the TRBD1 call by TCRdb cannot be tested. Germline loops: CDR1 MNHNS, CDR2 SASEGT. The CDR3 sequence is 15 residues long.

V and J are TRBV5-5 and TRBJ2-7. The CDR3 covers 14 residues. Germline CDR1 reads SGHKS; CDR2 reads YYEKEE (reference sequence). The CDR3 is CASSLLDHSYEQYF.

V usage is TRBV6-1 and J usage is TRBJ1-2. Germline V gene lookup returns CDR1 MNHNS and CDR2 SASEGT. CDR3 size: 14 residues. The CDR3 sequence is CASRGLTGRYGYTF.

The rearrangement links TRBV11-2 to TRBJ2-1. The CDR3 runs 14 residues. The germline CDR1 and CDR2 sequences are SGHAT and FQNNGV. CDR3: CASSLDLLNNEQFF.

The chain employs TRBV7-9 and TRBJ2-2; lacking DNA, the TRBD1 call made by TCRdb goes unchecked. Per germline, CDR1 SEHNR and CDR2 FQNEAQ (reference sequence). This CDR3 has 15 amino acids. Here the CDR3 reads CASSLKGDRTGELFF.

The chain has TRBV6-1 and TRBJ2-7; absent DNA, TCRdb's TRBD1 call cannot be checked. Germline V gives CDR1 MNHNS, CDR2 SASEGT. This CDR3 comprises 15 residues. CDR3 protein: CASRHRDASYYEQYF.

The rearrangement joins TRBV27 to TRBJ1-1; the TRBD1 assignment by TCRdb is unverifiable without DNA. CDR3 size: 14 residues. Germline CDR1 reads MNHEY; CDR2 reads SMNVEV (reference sequence). The CDR3 reads CASSHGTPNTEAFF.

This chain joins TRBV3-1 and TRBJ2-1; TCRdb indicates TRBD1, and absent DNA this call remains unverified. Germline V CDR1 and CDR2: LGHDT, YNNKEL (reference sequence). The CDR3 length is 14 residues. The CDR3 is CASSQDYRAYEQFF.

The CDR3 protein is CASSLARGDIQYF. The chain recombines TRBV7-6 with TRBJ2-4; checking the TCRdb D call of TRBD1 is not possible without DNA. Germline CDR1 and CDR2: SGHVS and FNYEAQ. The CDR3 consists of 13 residues.

V and J are TRBV6-5 and TRBJ1-5; TCRdb gives TRBD1 as the D gene, but with no DNA this cannot be confirmed. CDR3 size: 13 residues. Germline CDR1 is MNHEY and CDR2 is SVGAGI. CDR3 protein: CASKTGENQPQHF.